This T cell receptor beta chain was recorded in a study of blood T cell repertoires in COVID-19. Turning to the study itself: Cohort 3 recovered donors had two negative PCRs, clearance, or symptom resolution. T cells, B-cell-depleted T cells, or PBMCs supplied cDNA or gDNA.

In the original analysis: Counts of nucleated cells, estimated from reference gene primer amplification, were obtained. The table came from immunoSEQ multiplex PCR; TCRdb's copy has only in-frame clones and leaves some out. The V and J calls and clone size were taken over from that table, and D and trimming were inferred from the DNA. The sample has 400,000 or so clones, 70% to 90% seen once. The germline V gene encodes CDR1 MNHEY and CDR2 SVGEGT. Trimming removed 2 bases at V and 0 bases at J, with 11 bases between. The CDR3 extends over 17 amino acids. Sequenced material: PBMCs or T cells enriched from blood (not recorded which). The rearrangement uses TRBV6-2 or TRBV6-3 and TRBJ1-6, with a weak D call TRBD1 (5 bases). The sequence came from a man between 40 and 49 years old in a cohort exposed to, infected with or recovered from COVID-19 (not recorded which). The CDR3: CASSYGAANSYNSPLHF. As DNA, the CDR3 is TGTGCCAGCAGTTACGGGGCAGCGAACTCCTATAATTCACCCCTCCACTTT.